The clone carrying this TCR beta chain has more than one count but fewer than ten. Its antigen is undetermined. One end of the junction varies from germline; a read error may be responsible. The sample belongs to a study of T-cell reconstitution after alpha-beta-depleted transplantation in children. The germline CDR1 and CDR2 sequences are ENHRY and SYGVKD. The CDR3 length is 14 residues. General study points: Reports say that about two months after transplant, the alpha-beta T cells came out of several hundred graft clones that had expanded. One year post-transplant, T-cell counts and diversity were largely derived from T cells produced anew. Elevated TCRbeta diversity at day 60 was traced, in some patients, to surviving recipient T cells and thymic progenitors.

Preparation of the TCRbeta library was carried out with unique molecular identifiers. TCRdb itself ran the PCR reads through MiXCR, one entry per CDR3 protein. The table shows about 500,000 distinct CDR3 sequences, with roughly 10% occurring only once. This TCR was recovered from a female patient aged 2-10 years who had a stem cell transplant for aplastic anemia, so the T cells may come from the graft donor. The J gene is TRBJ2-5, the V gene TRBV10-3; weak D call: TRBD1 (5 bases). Sample: PBMCs, mostly from graft donor cells, taken 180 days after TCRalphabeta/CD19-depleted stem cell transplant. CDR3 amino acids: CAISESTREEAQYF. The CDR3 region has the DNA TGTGCCATCAGTGAGTCGACCAGGGAAGAGGCCCAGTACTTC.